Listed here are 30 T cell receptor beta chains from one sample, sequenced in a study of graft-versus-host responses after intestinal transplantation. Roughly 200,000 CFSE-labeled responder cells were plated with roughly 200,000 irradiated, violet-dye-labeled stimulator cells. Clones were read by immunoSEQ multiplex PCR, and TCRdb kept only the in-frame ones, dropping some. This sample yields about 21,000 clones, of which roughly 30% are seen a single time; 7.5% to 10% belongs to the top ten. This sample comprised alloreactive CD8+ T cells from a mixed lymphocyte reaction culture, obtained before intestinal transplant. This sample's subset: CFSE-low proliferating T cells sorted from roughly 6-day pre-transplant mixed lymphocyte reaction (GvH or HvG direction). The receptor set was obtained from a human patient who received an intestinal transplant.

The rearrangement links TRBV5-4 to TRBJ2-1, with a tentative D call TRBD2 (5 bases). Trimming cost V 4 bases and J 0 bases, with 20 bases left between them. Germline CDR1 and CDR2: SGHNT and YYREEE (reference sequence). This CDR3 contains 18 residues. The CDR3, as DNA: TGTGCCAGCAGCCAAGATGCCCTCTGGGAGAGCTCCTACAATGAGCAGTTCTTC. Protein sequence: CASSQDALWESSYNEQFF.

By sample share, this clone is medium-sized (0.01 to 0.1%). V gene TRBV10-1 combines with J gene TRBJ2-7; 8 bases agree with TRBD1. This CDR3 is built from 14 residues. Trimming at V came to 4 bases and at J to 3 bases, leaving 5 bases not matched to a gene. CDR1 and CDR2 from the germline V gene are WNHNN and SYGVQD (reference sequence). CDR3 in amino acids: CASSVGDRGYEQYF. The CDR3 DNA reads TGCGCCAGCAGTGTTGGAGACAGGGGCTACGAGCAGTACTTC.

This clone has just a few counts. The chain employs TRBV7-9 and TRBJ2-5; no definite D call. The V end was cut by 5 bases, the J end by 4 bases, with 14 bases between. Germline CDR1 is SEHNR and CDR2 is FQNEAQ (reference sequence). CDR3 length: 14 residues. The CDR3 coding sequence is TGTGCCAGCAGCGGCCTTTGGGAACCAGAGACCCAGTACTTC. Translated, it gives CASSGLWEPETQYF.

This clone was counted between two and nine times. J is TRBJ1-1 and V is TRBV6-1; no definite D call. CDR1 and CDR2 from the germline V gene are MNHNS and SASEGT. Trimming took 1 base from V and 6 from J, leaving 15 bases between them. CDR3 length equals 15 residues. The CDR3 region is CASSEEPGSIAEAFF. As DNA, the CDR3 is TGTGCCAGCAGTGAAGAGCCGGGGAGTATCGCTGAAGCTTTCTTT.

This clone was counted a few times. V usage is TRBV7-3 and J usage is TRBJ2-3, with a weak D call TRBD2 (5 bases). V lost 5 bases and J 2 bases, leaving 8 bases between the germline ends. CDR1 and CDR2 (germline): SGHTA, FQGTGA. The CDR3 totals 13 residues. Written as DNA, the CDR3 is TGTGCCAGCAGCGCGGGTCCCACAGATACGCAGTATTTT. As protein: CASSAGPTDTQYF.

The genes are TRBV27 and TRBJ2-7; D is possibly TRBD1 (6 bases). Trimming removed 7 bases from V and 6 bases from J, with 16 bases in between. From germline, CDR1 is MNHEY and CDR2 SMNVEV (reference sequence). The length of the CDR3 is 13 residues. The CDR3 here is CASKPVQGPEQYF. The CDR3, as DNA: TGTGCCAGCAAACCCGTCCAGGGGCCCGAGCAGTACTTC.

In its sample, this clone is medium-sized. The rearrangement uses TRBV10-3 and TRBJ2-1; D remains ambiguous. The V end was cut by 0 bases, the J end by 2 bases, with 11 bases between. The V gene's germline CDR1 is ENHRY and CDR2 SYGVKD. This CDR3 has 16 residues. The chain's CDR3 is CAISESMSRTYNEQFF. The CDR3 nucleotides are TGTGCCATCAGTGAGTCTATGTCCAGGACCTACAATGAGCAGTTCTTC.

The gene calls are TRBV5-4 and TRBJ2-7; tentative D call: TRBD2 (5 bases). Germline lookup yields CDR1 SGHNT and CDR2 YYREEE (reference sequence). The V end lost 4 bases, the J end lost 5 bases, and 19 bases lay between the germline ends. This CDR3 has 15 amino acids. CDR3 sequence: CASSQDPLAGDEQYF. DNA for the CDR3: TGTGCCAGCAGCCAAGACCCCCTAGCCGGGGACGAGCAGTACTTC.

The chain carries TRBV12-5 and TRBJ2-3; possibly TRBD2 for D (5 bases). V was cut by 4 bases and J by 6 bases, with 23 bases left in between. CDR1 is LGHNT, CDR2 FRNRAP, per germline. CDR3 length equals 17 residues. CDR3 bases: TGTGCTAGTGGTTCGGATGTACGGGGTCCCCCTGAGGATACGCAGTATTTT. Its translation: CASGSDVRGPPEDTQYF.

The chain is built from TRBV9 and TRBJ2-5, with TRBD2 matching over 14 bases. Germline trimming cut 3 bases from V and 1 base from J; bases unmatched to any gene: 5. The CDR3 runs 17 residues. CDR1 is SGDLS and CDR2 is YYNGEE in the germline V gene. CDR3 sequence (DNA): TGTGCCAGCAGCGCAGGACTAGCGGGAGGCCCCCAAGAGACCCAGTACTTC. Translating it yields CASSAGLAGGPQETQYF.

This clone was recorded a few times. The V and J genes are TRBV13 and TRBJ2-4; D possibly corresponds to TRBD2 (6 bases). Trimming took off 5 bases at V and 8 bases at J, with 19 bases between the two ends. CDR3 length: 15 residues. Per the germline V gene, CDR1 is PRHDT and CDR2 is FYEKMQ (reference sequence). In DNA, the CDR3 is TGTGCCAGCAGCCCTAGAGGTGCTAGCGTGGACATTCAGTACTTC. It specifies CASSPRGASVDIQYF.

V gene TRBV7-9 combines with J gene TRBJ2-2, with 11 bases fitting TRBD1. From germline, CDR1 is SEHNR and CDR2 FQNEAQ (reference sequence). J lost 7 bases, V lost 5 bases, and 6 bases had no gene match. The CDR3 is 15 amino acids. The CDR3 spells CASSPGTGGHGELFF. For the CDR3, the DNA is TGTGCCAGCAGCCCCGGGACAGGGGGTCACGGGGAGCTGTTTTTT.

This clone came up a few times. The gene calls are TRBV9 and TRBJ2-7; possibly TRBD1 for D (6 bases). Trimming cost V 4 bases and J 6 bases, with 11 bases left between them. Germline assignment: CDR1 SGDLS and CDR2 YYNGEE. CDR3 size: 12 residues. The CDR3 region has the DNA TGTGCCAGCAGCCCGACAGGAGGCGAGCAGTACTTC. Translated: CASSPTGGEQYF.

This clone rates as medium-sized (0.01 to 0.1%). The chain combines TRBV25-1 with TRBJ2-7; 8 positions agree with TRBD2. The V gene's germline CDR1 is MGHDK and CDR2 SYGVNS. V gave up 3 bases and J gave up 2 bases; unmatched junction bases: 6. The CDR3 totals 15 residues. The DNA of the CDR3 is TGTGCCAGCAGTGACGATCTAGCGGGTGCCTACGAGCAGTACTTC. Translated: CASSDDLAGAYEQYF.

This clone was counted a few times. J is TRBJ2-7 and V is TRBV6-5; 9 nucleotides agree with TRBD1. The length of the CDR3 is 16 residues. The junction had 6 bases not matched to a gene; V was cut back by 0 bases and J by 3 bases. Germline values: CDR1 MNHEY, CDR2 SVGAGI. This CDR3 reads CASSYSSATGGYEQYF. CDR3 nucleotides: TGTGCCAGCAGTTACTCGTCTGCGACAGGGGGCTACGAGCAGTACTTC.

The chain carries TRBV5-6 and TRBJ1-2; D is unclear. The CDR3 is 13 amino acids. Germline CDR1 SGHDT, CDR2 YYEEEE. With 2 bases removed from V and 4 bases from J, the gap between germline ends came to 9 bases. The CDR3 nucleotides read TGTGCCAGCAGCTTCCCCCGCCCCTATGGCTACACCTTC. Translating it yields CASSFPRPYGYTF.

The CDR3 loop reads CASILRDHTGELFF. As DNA, the CDR3 is TGTGCCAGCATCCTCCGGGACCACACCGGGGAGCTGTTTTTT. This chain connects TRBV2 to TRBJ2-2; D is tentatively TRBD1 or TRBD2 (5 bases each). The length of the CDR3 is 14 residues. From germline, CDR1 is SNHLY and CDR2 FYNNEI. With 7 bases removed from V and 3 bases from J, the gap between germline ends came to 12 bases.

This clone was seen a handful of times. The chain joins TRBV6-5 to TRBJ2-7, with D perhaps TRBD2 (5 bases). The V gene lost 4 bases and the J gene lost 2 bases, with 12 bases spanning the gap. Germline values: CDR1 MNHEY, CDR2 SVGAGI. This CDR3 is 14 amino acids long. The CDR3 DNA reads TGTGCCAGCAGTTTATCAGGACTCGCCTACGAGCAGTACTTC. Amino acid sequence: CASSLSGLAYEQYF.

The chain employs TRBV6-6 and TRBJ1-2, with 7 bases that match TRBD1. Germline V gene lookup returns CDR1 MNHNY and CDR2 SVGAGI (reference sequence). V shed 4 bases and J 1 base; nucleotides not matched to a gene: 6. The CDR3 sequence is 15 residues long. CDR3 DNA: TGTGCCAGCAGTTTCGTCGGGACAGATAACTATGGCTACACCTTC. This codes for CASSFVGTDNYGYTF.

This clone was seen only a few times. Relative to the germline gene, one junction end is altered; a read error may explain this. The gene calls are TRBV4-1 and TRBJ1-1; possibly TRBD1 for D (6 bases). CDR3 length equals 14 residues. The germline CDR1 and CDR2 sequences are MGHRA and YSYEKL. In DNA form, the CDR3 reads TGTGCCAGCAGCCAAGTTGGGGGCAGCACTGAAGCTTTCTTT. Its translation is CASSQVGGSTEAFF.

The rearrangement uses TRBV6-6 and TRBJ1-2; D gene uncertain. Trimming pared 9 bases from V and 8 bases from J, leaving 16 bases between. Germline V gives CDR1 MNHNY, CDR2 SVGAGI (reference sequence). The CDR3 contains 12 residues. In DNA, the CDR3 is TGTGCCAGTAGCTCAGGCTCGAAAGGCTACACCTTC. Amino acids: CASSSGSKGYTF.

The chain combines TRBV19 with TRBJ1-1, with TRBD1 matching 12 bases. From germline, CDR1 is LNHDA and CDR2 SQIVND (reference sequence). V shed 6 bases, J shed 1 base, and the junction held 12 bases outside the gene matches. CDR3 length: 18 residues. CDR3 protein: CASRVTGGTGGWNTEAFF. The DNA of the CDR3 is TGTGCCAGTAGGGTGACCGGGGGGACAGGGGGCTGGAACACTGAAGCTTTCTTT.

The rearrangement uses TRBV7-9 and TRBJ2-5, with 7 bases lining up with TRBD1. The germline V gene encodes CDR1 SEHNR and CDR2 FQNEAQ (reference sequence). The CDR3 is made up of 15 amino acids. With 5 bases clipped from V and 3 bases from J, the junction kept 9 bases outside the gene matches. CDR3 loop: CASSKTTGVEETQYF. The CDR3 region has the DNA TGTGCCAGCAGCAAAACTACAGGGGTTGAAGAGACCCAGTACTTC.

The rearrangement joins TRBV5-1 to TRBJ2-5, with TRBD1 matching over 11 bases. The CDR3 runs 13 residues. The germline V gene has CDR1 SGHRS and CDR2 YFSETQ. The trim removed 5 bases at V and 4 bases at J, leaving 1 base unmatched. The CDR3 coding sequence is TGCGCCAGCAGGGACAGGGGGCGAGAGACCCAGTACTTC. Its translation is CASRDRGRETQYF.

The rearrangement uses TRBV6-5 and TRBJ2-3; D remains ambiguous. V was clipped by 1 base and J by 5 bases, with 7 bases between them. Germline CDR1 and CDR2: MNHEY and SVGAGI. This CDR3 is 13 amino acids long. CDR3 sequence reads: CASSYYPGDTQYF. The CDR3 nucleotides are TGTGCCAGCAGTTACTATCCGGGAGATACGCAGTATTTT.

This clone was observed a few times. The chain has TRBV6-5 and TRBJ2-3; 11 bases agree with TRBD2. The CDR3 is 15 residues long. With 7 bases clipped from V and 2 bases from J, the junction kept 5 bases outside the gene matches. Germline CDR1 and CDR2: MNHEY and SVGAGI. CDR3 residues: CASTPTSGDTDTQYF. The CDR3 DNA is TGTGCCAGCACCCCGACTAGCGGGGACACAGATACGCAGTATTTT.

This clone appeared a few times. The CDR3 region has the DNA TGTGCCAGCAGTTTCCTGACAGAGGCCGGGGAGCTGTTTTTT. It codes for CASSFLTEAGELFF. The chain carries TRBV27 and TRBJ2-2; D may be TRBD1 (5 bases). Germline V gene data show CDR1 as MNHEY and CDR2 as SMNVEV (reference sequence). This CDR3 region has 14 residues. V gave up 3 bases and J gave up 6 bases, with 11 bases separating them.

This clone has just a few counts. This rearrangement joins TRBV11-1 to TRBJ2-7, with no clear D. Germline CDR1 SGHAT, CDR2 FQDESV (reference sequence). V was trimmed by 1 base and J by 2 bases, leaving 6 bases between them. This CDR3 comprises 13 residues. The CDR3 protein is CASSLEAAYEQYF. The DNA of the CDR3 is TGTGCCAGCAGCTTAGAGGCAGCCTACGAGCAGTACTTC.

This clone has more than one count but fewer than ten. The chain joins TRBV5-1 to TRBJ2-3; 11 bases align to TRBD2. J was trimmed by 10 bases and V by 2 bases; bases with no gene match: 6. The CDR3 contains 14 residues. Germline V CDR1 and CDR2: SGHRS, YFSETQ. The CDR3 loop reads CASSFRLAGPSQYF. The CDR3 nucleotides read TGCGCCAGCAGCTTCCGACTAGCGGGGCCCTCGCAGTATTTT.

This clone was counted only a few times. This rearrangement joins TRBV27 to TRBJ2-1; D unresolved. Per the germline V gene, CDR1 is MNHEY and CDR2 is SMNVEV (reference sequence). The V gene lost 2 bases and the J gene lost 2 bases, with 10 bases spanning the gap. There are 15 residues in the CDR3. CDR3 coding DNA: TGTGCCAGCAGTTTAATTCCTAGTACCTACAATGAGCAGTTCTTC. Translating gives CASSLIPSTYNEQFF.